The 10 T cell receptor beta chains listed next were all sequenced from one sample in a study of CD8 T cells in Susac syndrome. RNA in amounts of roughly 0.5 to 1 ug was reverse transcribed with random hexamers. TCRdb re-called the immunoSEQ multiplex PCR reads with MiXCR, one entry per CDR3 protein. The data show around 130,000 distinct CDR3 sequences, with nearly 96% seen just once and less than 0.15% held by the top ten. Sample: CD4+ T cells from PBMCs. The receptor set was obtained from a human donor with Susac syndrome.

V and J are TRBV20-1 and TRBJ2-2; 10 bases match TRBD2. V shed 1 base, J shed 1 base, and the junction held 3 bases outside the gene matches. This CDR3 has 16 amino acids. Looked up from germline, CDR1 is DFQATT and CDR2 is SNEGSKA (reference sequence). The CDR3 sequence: CSARAPSGGNTGELFF. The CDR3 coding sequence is TGCAGTGCTAGAGCACCTAGCGGGGGGAACACCGGGGAGCTGTTTTTT.

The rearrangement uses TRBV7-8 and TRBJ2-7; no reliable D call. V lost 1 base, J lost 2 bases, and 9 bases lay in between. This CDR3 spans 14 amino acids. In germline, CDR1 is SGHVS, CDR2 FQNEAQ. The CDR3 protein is CASSLGQAAYEQYF. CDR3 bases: TGTGCCAGCAGCTTAGGGCAGGCTGCCTACGAGCAGTACTTC.

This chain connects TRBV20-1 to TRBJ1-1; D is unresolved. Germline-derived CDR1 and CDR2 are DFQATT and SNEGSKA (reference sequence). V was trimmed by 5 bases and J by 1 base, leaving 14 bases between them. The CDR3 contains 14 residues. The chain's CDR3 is CSASPLGPNTEAFF. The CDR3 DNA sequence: TGCAGTGCTTCCCCTTTAGGGCCGAACACTGAAGCTTTCTTT.

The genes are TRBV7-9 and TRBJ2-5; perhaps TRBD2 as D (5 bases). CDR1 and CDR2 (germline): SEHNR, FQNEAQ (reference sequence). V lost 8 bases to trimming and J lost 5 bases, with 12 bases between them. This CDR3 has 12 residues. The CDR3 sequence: CASEGVGETQYF. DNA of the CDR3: TGTGCCAGCGAGGGTGTTGGCGAGACCCAGTACTTC.

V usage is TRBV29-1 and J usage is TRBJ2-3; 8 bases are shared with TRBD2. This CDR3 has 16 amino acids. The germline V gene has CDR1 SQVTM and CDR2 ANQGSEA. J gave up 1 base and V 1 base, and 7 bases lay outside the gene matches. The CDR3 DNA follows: TGCAGCGTTGAAGCGGTTAGCGGGACGGGCACAGATACGCAGTATTTT. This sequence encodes CSVEAVSGTGTDTQYF.

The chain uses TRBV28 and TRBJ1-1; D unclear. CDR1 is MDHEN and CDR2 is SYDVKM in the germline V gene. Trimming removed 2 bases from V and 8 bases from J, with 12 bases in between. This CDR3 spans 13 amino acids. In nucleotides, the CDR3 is TGTGCCAGCAGTTTAACTGGCGGACTAGAAGCTTTCTTT. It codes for CASSLTGGLEAFF. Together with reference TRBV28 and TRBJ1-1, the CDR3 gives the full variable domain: DVKVTQSSRYLVKRTGEKVFLECVQDMDHENMFWYRQDPGLGLRLIYFSYDVKMKEKGDIPEGYSVSREKKERFSLILESASTNQTSMYLCASSLTGGLEAFFGQGTRLTVV.

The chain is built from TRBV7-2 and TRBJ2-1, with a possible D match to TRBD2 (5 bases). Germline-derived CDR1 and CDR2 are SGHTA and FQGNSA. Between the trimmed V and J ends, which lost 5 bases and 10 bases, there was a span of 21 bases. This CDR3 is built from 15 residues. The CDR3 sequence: CASSPRAPEDFEQFF. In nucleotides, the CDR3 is TGTGCCAGCAGCCCCCGCGCCCCCGAGGACTTCGAGCAGTTCTTC.

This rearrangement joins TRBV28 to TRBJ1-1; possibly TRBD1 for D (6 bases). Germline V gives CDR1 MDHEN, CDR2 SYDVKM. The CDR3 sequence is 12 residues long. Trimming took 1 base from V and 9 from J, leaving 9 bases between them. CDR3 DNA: TGTGCCAGCAGTTTATTCGACAGGAAAGCTTTCTTT. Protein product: CASSLFDRKAFF. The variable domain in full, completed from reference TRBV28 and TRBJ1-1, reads DVKVTQSSRYLVKRTGEKVFLECVQDMDHENMFWYRQDPGLGLRLIYFSYDVKMKEKGDIPEGYSVSREKKERFSLILESASTNQTSMYLCASSLFDRKAFFGQGTRLTVV.

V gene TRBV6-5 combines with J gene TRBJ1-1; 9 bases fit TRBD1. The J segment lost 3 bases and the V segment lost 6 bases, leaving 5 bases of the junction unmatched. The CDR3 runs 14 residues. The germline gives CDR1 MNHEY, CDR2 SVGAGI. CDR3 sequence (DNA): TGTGCCAGCAGCTGGACAGGGGAAGACACTGAAGCTTTCTTT. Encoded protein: CASSWTGEDTEAFF.

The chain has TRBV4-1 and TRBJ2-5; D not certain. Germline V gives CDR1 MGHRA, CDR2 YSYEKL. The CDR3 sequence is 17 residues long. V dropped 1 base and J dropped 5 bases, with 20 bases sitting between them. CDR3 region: CASSQALDGRRRETQYF. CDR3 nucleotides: TGCGCCAGCAGCCAAGCTCTAGACGGACGGCGACGGGAGACCCAGTACTTC.